The 14 T cell receptor beta chains presented below share a single source sample, sequenced in a study of T cell changes during pregnancy in multiple sclerosis. TCRdb's copy holds only in-frame clones and misses some; the assay was immunoSEQ multiplex PCR. The table includes about 70,000 clones, around 94% detected once. This material consisted of peripheral blood, taken in the third trimester of pregnancy. These TCRs come from a female donor with multiple sclerosis, enrolled in a pregnancy study.

The genes are TRBV11-2 and TRBJ2-1, with 9 bases that match TRBD2. CDR3 length: 15 amino acids. CDR1 and CDR2 from the germline V gene are SGHAT and FQNNGV. V trimming: 1 base; J trimming: 5 bases; junction bases outside the gene matches: 3. DNA of the CDR3: TGTGCCAGCAGCTTAGGGACTAGCGTCAACAATGAGCAGTTCTTC. This gives the protein CASSLGTSVNNEQFF.

This clone appeared once. The V call is TRBV4-3, the J call TRBJ1-2, with TRBD1 matching over 8 bases. Germline V lookup: CDR1 LGHNA, CDR2 YSLEER. V shed 1 base and J 0 bases; nucleotides not matched to a gene: 7. The CDR3 is 17 amino acids. CDR3 region: CASSQAWTGRANYGYTF. CDR3 nucleotides: TGCGCCAGCAGCCAAGCGTGGACAGGGCGGGCTAACTATGGCTACACCTTC.

This clone occurred once. This chain uses TRBV19 with TRBJ1-5; TRBD1 is a possible D gene (5 bases). This CDR3 comprises 16 residues. Germline V gene sequence: CDR1 LNHDA, CDR2 SQIVND (reference sequence). Trimming removed 1 base at V and 2 bases at J, with 12 bases between. The chain's CDR3 is CASSIVAAGGNQPQHF. In DNA, the CDR3 is TGTGCCAGTAGTATAGTGGCCGCGGGGGGCAATCAGCCCCAGCATTTT.

Comments on this clone: At one of its ends the junction is not consistent with the germline gene, which may arise from a read error. The rearrangement uses TRBV27 and TRBJ1-2; maybe TRBD1 (6 bases). This CDR3 is 12 amino acids long. CDR1 is MNHEY and CDR2 is SMNVEV in the germline V gene (reference sequence). The CDR3 loop reads CASRGAVGFPFF. CDR3 bases: TGTGCCAGCAGGGGGGCCGTAGGGTTTCCGTTCTTC.

V is TRBV5-1 and J is TRBJ1-1; D is possibly TRBD1 (5 bases). The CDR3 length is 15 residues. V lost 1 base and J lost 1, with 11 bases in between. Germline V gene lookup returns CDR1 SGHRS and CDR2 YFSETQ. CDR3 region: CASSLYQGQNTEAFF. Here the CDR3 DNA reads TGCGCCAGCAGCTTGTACCAGGGCCAGAACACTGAAGCTTTCTTT.

The CDR3 coding sequence is TGTGCCAGCAGCCGACAGGGGGCCTATGGCTACACCTTC. The encoded protein is CASSRQGAYGYTF. This chain uses TRBV6-5 with TRBJ1-2, with 10 bases fitting TRBD1. V shed 6 bases and J 4 bases; nucleotides not matched to a gene: 2. This CDR3 has 13 residues. CDR1 and CDR2 from the germline V gene are MNHEY and SVGAGI.

The rearrangement uses TRBV7-9 and TRBJ2-7; no reliable D call. Germline assignment: CDR1 SEHNR and CDR2 FQNEAQ (reference sequence). The CDR3 loop spans 13 amino acids. V lost 5 bases, J lost 2 bases, and 10 bases lay in between. CDR3 region: CASSLLSPYEQYF. DNA of the CDR3: TGTGCCAGCAGCCTCCTAAGTCCCTACGAGCAGTACTTC.

This chain connects TRBV5-5 to TRBJ1-4, with TRBD1 matching over 7 bases. Per germline, CDR1 SGHKS and CDR2 YYEKEE (reference sequence). V lost 5 bases, J lost 4 bases, and 5 bases stayed unmatched. CDR3 length: 14 amino acids. The CDR3 loop reads CASRSTGSNEKLFF. The DNA for the CDR3 is TGTGCCAGCAGGTCGACAGGGAGTAATGAAAAACTGTTTTTT. Combining the CDR3 with reference TRBV5-5 and TRBJ1-4 gives the whole variable domain DAGVTQSPTHLIKTRGQQVTLRCSPISGHKSVSWYQQVLGQGPQFIFQYYEKEERGRGNFPDRFSARQFPNYSSELNVNALLLGDSALYLCASRSTGSNEKLFFGSGTQLSVL.

J is TRBJ1-1 and V is TRBV18, with 9 bases matching TRBD1. The J segment lost 11 bases and the V segment lost 0 bases, leaving 7 bases of the junction unmatched. Germline V gene sequence: CDR1 KGHSH, CDR2 LQKENI. This CDR3 region has 14 residues. The CDR3 DNA is TGTGCCAGCTCACCACCTGGGAGGACAGGGGCGGCTTTCTTT. Its translation: CASSPPGRTGAAFF. Combining the CDR3 with reference TRBV18 and TRBJ1-1 gives the whole variable domain NAGVMQNPRHLVRRRGQEARLRCSPMKGHSHVYWYRQLPEEGLKFMVYLQKENIIDESGMPKERFSAEFPKEGPSILRIQQVVRGDSAAYFCASSPPGRTGAAFFGQGTRLTVV.

The CDR3 here is CATRGSGYTF. DNA for the CDR3: TGTGCCACAAGGGGCTCAGGCTACACCTTC. V and J are TRBV19 and TRBJ1-2; weak D call: TRBD1 (5 bases). The CDR3 has 10 residues. From germline, CDR1 is LNHDA and CDR2 SQIVND (reference sequence). Trimming removed 10 bases from V and 8 bases from J, with 11 bases in between.

The rearrangement joins TRBV6-6 to TRBJ2-5, with 11 bases identical to TRBD2. Germline assignment: CDR1 MNHNY and CDR2 SVGAGI (reference sequence). The V segment lost 6 bases and the J segment 3 bases; nucleotides outside the gene matches: 6. This CDR3 has 15 residues. The CDR3 spells CASRGGLADKETQYF. The CDR3 DNA sequence: TGTGCCAGCAGGGGGGGACTAGCGGACAAAGAGACCCAGTACTTC.

The V call is TRBV9, the J call TRBJ1-2, with a possible D match to TRBD1 (5 bases). Germline V gene sequence: CDR1 SGDLS, CDR2 YYNGEE. V lost 0 bases to trimming and J lost 1 base, with 7 bases between them. This CDR3 is 14 amino acids long. Written as DNA, the CDR3 is TGTGCCAGCAGCGTAGGAGACAGTAACTATGGCTACACCTTC. This codes for CASSVGDSNYGYTF. Filled out from reference TRBV9 and TRBJ1-2, the complete variable domain reads DSGVTQTPKHLITATGQRVTLRCSPRSGDLSVYWYQQSLDQGLQFLIQYYNGEERAKGNILERFSAQQFPDLHSELNLSSLELGDSALYFCASSVGDSNYGYTFGSGTRLTVV.

This rearrangement joins TRBV19 to TRBJ2-4, with 10 bases that match TRBD1. The germline CDR1 and CDR2 sequences are LNHDA and SQIVND (reference sequence). This CDR3 region has 16 residues. V trimming: 5 bases; J trimming: 2 bases; junction bases outside the gene matches: 6. In DNA, the CDR3 is TGTGCCAGTAGTGACCGGGACAGGGGATCCAAAAACATTCAGTACTTC. Its translation: CASSDRDRGSKNIQYF.

V gene TRBV4-2 combines with J gene TRBJ2-3; 10 bases are a match to TRBD2. The germline gives CDR1 LGHNA, CDR2 YNFKEQ. The CDR3 length is 16 residues. V trimming: 3 bases; J trimming: 6 bases; junction bases outside the gene matches: 9. The CDR3 DNA reads as TGTGCCAGCAGCCACGGATCAGCGGGGGGGGCCGATACGCAGTATTTT. The encoded protein is CASSHGSAGGADTQYF.